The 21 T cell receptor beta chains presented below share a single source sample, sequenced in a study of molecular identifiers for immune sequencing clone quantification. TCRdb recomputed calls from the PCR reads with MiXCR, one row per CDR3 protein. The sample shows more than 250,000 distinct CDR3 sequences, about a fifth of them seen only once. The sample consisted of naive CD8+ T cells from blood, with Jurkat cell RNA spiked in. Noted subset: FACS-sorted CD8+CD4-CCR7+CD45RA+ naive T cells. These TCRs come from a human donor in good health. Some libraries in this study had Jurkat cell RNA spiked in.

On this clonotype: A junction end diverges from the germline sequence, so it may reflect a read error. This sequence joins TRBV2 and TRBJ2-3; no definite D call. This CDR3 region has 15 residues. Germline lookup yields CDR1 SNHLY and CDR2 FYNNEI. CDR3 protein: CAGSDAIRGTDTQYF. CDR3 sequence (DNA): TGTGCCGGCAGTGATGCAATCCGTGGCACAGATACGCAGTATTTT.

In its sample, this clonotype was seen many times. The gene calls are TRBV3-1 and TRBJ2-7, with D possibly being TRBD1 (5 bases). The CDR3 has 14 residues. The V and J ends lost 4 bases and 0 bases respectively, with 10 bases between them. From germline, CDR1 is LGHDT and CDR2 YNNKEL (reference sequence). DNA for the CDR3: TGTGCCAGCAGCCCCGGCAGGGCCTCCTACGAGCAGTACTTC. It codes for CASSPGRASYEQYF.

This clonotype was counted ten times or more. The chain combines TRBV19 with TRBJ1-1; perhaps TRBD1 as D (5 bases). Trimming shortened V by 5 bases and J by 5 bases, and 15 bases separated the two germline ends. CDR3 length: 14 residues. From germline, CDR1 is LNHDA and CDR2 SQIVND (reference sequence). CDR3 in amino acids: CASSGNPGGTEAFF. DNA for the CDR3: TGTGCCAGTAGTGGAAATCCCGGGGGGACTGAAGCTTTCTTT.

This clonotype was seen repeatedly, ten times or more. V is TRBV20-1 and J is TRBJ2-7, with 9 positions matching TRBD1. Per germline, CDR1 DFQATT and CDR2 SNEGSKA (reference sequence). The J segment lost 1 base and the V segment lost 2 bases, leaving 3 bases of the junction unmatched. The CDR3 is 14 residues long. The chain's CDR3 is CSARRDRASYEQYF. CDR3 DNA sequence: TGCAGTGCTAGAAGGGACAGGGCATCCTACGAGCAGTACTTC.

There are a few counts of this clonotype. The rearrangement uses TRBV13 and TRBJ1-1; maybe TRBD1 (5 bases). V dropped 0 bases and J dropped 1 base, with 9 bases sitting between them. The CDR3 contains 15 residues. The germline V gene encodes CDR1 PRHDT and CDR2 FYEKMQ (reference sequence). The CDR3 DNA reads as TGTGCCAGCAGCTTAGGCCGACAGAGGAACACTGAAGCTTTCTTT. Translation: CASSLGRQRNTEAFF.

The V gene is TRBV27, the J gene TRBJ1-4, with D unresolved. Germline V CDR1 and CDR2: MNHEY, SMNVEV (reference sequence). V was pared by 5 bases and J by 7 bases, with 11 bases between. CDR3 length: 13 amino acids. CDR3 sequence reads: CASSRRVTEKLFF. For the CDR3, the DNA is TGTGCCAGCAGTCGGAGAGTGACTGAAAAACTGTTTTTT. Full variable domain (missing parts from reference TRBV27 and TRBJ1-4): EAQVTQNPRYLITVTGKKLTVTCSQNMNHEYMSWYRQDPGLGLRQIYYSMNVEVTDKGDVPEGYKVSRKEKRNFPLILESPSPNQTSLYFCASSRRVTEKLFFGSGTQLSVL.

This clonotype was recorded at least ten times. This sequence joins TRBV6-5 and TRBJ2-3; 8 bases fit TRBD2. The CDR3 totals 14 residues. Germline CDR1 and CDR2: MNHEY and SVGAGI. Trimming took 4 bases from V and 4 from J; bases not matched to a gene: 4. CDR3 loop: CASSLGTSSDTQYF. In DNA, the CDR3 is TGTGCCAGCAGTTTGGGGACTAGTTCAGATACGCAGTATTTT.

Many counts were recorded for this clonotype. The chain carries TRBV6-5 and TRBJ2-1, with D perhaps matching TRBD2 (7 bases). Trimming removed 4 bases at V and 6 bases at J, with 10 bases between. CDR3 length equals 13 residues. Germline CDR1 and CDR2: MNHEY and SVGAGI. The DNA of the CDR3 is TGTGCCAGCAGTTCGGGGGGCGCCAATGAGCAGTTCTTC. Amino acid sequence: CASSSGGANEQFF.

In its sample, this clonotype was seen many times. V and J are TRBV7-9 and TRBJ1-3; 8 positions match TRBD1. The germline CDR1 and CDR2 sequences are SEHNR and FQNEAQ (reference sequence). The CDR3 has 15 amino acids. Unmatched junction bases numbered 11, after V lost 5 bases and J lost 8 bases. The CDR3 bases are TGTGCCAGCAGCCCCCGGACAGGGTGGATGGACACCATATATTTT. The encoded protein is CASSPRTGWMDTIYF. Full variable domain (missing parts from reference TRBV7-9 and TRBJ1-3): DTGVSQNPRHKITKRGQNVTFRCDPISEHNRLYWYRQTLGQGPEFLTYFQNEAQLEKSRLLSDRFSAERPKGSFSTLEIQRTEQGDSAMYLCASSPRTGWMDTIYFGEGSWLTVV.

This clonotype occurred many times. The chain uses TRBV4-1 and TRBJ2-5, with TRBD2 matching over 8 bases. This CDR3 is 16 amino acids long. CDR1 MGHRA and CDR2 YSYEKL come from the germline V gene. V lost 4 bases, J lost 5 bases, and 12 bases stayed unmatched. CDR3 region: CASSPSVGGALETQYF. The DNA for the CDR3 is TGCGCCAGCAGCCCCTCAGTCGGGGGGGCCCTTGAGACCCAGTACTTC.

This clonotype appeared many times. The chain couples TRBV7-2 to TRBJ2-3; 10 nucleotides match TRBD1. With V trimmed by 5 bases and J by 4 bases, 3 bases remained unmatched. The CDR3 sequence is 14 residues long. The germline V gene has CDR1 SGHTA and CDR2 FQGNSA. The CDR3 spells CASSLGQGADTQYF. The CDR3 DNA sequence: TGTGCCAGCAGCCTAGGACAGGGGGCAGATACGCAGTATTTT. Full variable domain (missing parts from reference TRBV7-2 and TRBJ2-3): GAGVSQSPSNKVTEKGKDVELRCDPISGHTALYWYRQSLGQGLEFLIYFQGNSAPDKSGLPSDRFSAERTGGSVSTLTIQRTQQEDSAVYLCASSLGQGADTQYFGPGTRLTVL.

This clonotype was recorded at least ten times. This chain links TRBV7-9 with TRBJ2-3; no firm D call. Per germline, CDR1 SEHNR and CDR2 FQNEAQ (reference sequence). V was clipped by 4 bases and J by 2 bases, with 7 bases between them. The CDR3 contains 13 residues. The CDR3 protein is CASSSPLTDTQYF. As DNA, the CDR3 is TGTGCCAGCAGCTCCCCACTCACAGATACGCAGTATTTT.

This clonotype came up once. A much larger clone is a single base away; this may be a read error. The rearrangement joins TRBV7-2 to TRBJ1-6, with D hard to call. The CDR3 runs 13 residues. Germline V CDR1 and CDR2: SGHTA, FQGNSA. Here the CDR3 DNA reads TGTGCCAGCAGCCCCTTAAGTAATACACCCCTCCACTTT. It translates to CASSPLSNTPLHF.

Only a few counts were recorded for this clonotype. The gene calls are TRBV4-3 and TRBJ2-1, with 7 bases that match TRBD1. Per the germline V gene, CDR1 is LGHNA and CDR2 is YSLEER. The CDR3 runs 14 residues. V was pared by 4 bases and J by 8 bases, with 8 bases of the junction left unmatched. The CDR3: CASSRTQGSHEQFF. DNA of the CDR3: TGCGCCAGCAGCCGCACACAGGGGAGTCATGAGCAGTTCTTC.

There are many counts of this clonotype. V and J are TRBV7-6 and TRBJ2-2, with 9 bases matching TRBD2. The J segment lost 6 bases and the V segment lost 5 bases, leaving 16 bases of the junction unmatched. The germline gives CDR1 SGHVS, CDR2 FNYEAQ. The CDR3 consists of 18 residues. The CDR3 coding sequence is TGTGCCAGCAGCCCCCGCCAGGCGGGAGGGCCTGTATCCGGGGAGCTGTTTTTT. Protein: CASSPRQAGGPVSGELFF.

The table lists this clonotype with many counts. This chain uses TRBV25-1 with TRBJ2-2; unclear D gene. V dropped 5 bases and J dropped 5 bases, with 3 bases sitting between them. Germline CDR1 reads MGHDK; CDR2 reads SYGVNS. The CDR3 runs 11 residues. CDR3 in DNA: TGTGCCAGCAGTACAACCGGGGAGCTGTTTTTT. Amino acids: CASSTTGELFF.

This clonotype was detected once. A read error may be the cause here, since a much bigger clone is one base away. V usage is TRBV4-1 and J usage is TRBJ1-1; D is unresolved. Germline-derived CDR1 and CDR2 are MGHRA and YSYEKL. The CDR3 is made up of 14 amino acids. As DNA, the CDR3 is TGCGCCAGCAGCCAAACGCCGGCAAACACTGAAGCTCTCTTT. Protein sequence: CASSQTPANTEALF.

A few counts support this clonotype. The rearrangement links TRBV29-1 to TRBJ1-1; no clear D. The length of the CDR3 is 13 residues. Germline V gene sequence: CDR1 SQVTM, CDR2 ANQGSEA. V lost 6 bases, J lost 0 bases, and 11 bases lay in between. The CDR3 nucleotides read TGCAGCGTCGAGACACGTTTGAACACTGAAGCTTTCTTT. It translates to CSVETRLNTEAFF.

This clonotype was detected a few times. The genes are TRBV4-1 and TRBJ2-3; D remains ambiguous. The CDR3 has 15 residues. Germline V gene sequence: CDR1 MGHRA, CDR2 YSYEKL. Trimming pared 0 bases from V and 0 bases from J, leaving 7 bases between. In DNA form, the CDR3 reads TGCGCCAGCAGCCAAGAGGGTCCTAGCACAGATACGCAGTATTTT. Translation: CASSQEGPSTDTQYF.

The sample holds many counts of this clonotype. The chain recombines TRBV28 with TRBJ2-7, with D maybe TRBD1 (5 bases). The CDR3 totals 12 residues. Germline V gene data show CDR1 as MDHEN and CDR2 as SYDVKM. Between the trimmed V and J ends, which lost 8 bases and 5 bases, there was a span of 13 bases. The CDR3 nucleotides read TGTGCCAGCGCCGCAGGGTTCCACGAGCAGTACTTC. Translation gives CASAAGFHEQYF. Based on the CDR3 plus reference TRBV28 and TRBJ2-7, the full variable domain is DVKVTQSSRYLVKRTGEKVFLECVQDMDHENMFWYRQDPGLGLRLIYFSYDVKMKEKGDIPEGYSVSREKKERFSLILESASTNQTSMYLCASAAGFHEQYFGPGTRLTVT.

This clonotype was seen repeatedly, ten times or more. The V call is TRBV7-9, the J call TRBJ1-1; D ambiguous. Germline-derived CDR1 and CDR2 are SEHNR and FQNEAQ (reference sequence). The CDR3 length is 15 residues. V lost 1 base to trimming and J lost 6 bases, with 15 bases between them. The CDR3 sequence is CASSLVPGSGAEAFF. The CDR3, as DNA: TGTGCCAGCAGCTTAGTCCCGGGAAGTGGCGCTGAAGCTTTCTTT. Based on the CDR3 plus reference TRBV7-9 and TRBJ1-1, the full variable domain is DTGVSQNPRHKITKRGQNVTFRCDPISEHNRLYWYRQTLGQGPEFLTYFQNEAQLEKSRLLSDRFSAERPKGSFSTLEIQRTEQGDSAMYLCASSLVPGSGAEAFFGQGTRLTVV.